This record concerns one TCR beta chain sequence. This record comes from a study of T cells in Graves' hyperthyroidism and ophthalmopathy. Amplified regions were TCR beta CDR3 sequences from RNA transcripts. The primer set for the first-round RT-PCR of the TCR CDR3 was HTBI. TCRdb independently ran MiXCR on the multiplex PCR reads; one entry per CDR3 protein. This sample has 450,000 to 500,000 distinct CDR3 sequences; about 20% occur once, and the top ten carry 45% to 55%. Specimen: blood. This sequence originates from a woman between 70 and 85 years old with Graves' ophthalmopathy.

The DNA for the CDR3 is TGTGCCACCGGGAAAGAGGCCACGGGTGAGCAGTTCTTC. It specifies CATGKEATGEQFF. The chain joins TRBV24-1 to TRBJ2-1; no firm D call. The CDR3 contains 13 residues. CDR1 and CDR2 (germline): KGHDR, SFDVKD. V lost 9 bases, J lost 9 bases, and 17 bases lay in between.